This TCR beta chain was captured by sequencing in a study of Graves' ophthalmopathy and Graves' hyperthyroidism (dated by TCRdb to 2016 to 2019). About the investigation overall: Peripheral blood was collected at initial diagnosis, prior to any treatment. In six or seven hyperthyroidism patients, the T-cell repertoires found in thyroid tissue were compared with those found in blood. Following sampling, methimazole starting at 30 mg daily was administered to hyperthyroidism patients, and high-dose intravenous methylprednisolone was administered to ophthalmopathy patients. A discovery set of 95 to 100 patients (43 ophthalmopathy, 55 to 65 stable hyperthyroidism) was enrolled to explore V-J signatures distinguishing ophthalmopathy from hyperthyroidism. TCR beta repertoire signatures were used to distinguish Graves' ophthalmopathy from Graves' hyperthyroidism and to predict progression to ophthalmopathy. For independent validation, a separate cohort was made up of 18 hyperthyroidism patients plus 17 patients who later progressed from hyperthyroidism to ophthalmopathy. In total, some 130 blood samples were TCR-sequenced: some 43 ophthalmopathy, some 75 hyperthyroidism and some 17 hyperthyroidism-to-ophthalmopathy patients.

For repertoire sequencing, the TCR beta CDR3 regions were amplified from RNA transcripts. The first round of RT-PCR was done with HTBI primers and the Qiagen OneStep RT-PCR kit, and was followed by a second round of multiplex PCR, then size selection and purification. Libraries were sequenced paired-end with 100 bp reads on an Illumina HiSeq2000. From the authors' description of their analysis: SOAPnuke was used for read processing, and reads with adapters, uncalled bases, a mean Phred below 15, or no exact constant-primer or identifier match were discarded. COPE v1.2.5 was used to merge high-quality paired reads. Unique nucleotide sequences were defined as clonotypes and aligned to IMGT TRB V, D and J references using MiTCR v1.1. Only V-J combinations with frequency above 0.0001 were analysed, covering approximately 99% of repertoires. For each V-J combination, a TCR clonal expansion and chaos score was defined as F50 clonal expansion divided by the chaos observed in the TCRdist matrix. Features were reduced by Welch's t-statistics and random forest to roughly 14 V-J combinations, which fed a naive Bayes classifier. The Morisita-Horn index was used to measure how similar the thyroid and blood repertoires were. TCRdb reanalyzed the raw reads on its own, using fastp at Q25 for trimming and MiXCR for clone calling, and kept in-frame beta chains. Identical CDR3 protein sequences are pooled into one entry, listed with their most common genes and DNA. What appears here as the V and J calls and clone size reflects TCRdb's work, not the paper's. The sample yields about 740,000 distinct CDR3 sequences; 40% were counted once. In total, the top ten clones hold about 40% of the sample.

Ophthalmopathy patients were characterized by moderately to severely active disease, a Clinical Activity Score of at least 3, a NOSPECS grade of at least 4, and a disease duration under 3 months. Patients with other autoimmune diseases, uncontrolled infections, pregnancy or lactation were excluded. Diagnosis was based on clinical symptoms, serum thyroxine, TRAb, thyroid ultrasound and orbital computed tomography. Using Ficoll-Paque density gradient centrifugation, PBMCs were isolated from 10 ml of fresh peripheral blood. Total RNA was extracted using Trizol reagent, and RNA quality was checked on an Agilent 2100 Bioanalyzer. About this clonotype itself: Which antigen it targets is not known. One base away there is no much larger clone; base qualities are not given.

The CDR3, from cysteine to phenylalanine, totals 14 residues. The retained sequence is limited to the CDR3, 42 bases, with the frame set at the first base. Clipping removes 3 bases from V and 6 bases from J, with 6 as the unmatched junction base count. The germline V gene gives CDR1 as SNHLY and CDR2 as FYNNEI. What the study reported, not specific to this receptor: Sample size was not statistically predetermined, and group allocation was not concealed from the investigators. In validation, the model predicted ophthalmopathy progression with over 60% sensitivity and approximately 78% specificity; about a dozen predicted patients were CT-confirmed with GO in a median of approximately 6.5 months. In cross-validation, the 13-signature model distinguished ophthalmopathy from stable hyperthyroidism with approximately 90% sensitivity and approximately 81% specificity, and in the test set the corresponding values were about 80% and 75%. Most expanded thyroid clonotypes with frequency above 0.001 were also detected in blood, suggesting blood repertoires may reflect the thyroid immune response.

The clonotype comes from an adult man with Graves' ophthalmopathy. Sequencing input: peripheral blood. The sequence is built from TRBV2 and TRBJ2-7; 9 junctional bases match TRBD1. Read as DNA, the sequence is TGTGCCAGCAGTGACTGGGACAGGGAGGGCGAGCAGTACTTC. The translation is CASSDWDREGEQYF.